This T cell receptor (beta chain) came from a study of OX40 agonist ivuxolimab in advanced cancers. Study-level background: Earlier treatment with anti-PD-1, anti-PD-L1 or anti-CTLA-4 was permitted, and under 50% had received some. Findings and caveats of the study: Expanded clones belonging to CD8+ T cells outnumbered, on average, those of CD4+.

TCRdb's table, derived via immunoSEQ multiplex PCR, lists solely in-frame clones and lacks some. Here the sample spans about 72,000 clones, less than 90% being singletons. Per the germline V gene, CDR1 is SGHTA and CDR2 is FQGNSA. The V segment lost 5 bases and the J segment 3 bases; nucleotides outside the gene matches: 7. The CDR3 totals 14 residues. In the case of this clone: What it recognizes is unknown.

The sample was CD4+ or CD8+ T cells sorted from blood, taken in a trial of the OX40 agonist ivuxolimab. V usage is TRBV7-2 and J usage is TRBJ2-7; 7 bases are a match to TRBD2. This clonotype originated in an adult with an advanced solid tumor such as melanoma, head and neck, liver or kidney cancer. The DNA for the CDR3 is TGTGCCAGCAGCACCAGCGGGATAGACTACGAGCAGTACTTC. This sequence encodes CASSTSGIDYEQYF.